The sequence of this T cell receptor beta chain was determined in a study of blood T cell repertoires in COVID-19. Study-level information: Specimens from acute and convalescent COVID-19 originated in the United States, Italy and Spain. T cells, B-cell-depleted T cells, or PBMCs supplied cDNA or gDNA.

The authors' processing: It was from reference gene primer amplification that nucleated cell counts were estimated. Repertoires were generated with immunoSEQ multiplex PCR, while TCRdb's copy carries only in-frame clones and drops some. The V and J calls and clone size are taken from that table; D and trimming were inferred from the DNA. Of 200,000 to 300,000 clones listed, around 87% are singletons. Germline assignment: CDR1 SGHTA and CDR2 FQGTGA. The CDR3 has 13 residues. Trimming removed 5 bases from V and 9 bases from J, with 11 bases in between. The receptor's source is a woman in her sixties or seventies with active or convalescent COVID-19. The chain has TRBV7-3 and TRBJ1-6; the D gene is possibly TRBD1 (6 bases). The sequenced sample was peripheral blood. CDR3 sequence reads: CASSPGHSSPLHF. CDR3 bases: TGTGCCAGCAGCCCGGGACATTCTTCACCCCTCCACTTT.